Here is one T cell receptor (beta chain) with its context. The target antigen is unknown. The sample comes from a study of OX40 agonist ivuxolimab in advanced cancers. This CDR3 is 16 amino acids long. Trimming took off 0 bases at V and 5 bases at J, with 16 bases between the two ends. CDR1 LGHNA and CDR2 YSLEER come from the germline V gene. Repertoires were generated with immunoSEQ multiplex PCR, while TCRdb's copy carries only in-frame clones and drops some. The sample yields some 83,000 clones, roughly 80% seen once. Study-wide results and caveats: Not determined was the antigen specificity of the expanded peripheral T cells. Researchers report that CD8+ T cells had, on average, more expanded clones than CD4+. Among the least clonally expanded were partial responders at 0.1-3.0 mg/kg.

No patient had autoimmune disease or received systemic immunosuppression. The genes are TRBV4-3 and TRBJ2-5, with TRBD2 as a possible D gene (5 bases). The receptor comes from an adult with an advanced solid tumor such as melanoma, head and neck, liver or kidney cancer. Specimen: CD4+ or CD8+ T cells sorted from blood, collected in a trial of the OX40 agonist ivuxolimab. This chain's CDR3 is CASSQDYGFRGETQYF. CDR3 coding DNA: TGCGCCAGCAGCCAAGATTATGGGTTCAGAGGGGAGACCCAGTACTTC.